Below, 5 T cell receptor beta chains from the same sample are listed, as sequenced in a study of OX40 agonist ivuxolimab in advanced cancers. Repertoires were generated with immunoSEQ multiplex PCR, while TCRdb's copy carries only in-frame clones and drops some. Among 25,000 to 30,000 clones listed, around 82% were seen once. Sequencing was performed on CD4+ or CD8+ T cells sorted from blood, taken in a trial of the OX40 agonist ivuxolimab. All receptors come from an adult with an advanced solid tumor such as melanoma, head and neck, liver or kidney cancer.

The chain has TRBV5-6 and TRBJ2-5; D is perhaps TRBD1 (6 bases). V gave up 1 base and J gave up 4 bases, with 17 bases separating them. This CDR3 has 16 residues. The V gene's germline CDR1 is SGHDT and CDR2 YYEEEE. CDR3 protein: CASSLRTTGLRETQYF. CDR3 nucleotides: TGTGCCAGCAGCTTGCGTACCACAGGGTTGCGAGAGACCCAGTACTTC.

The J gene is TRBJ1-3, the V gene TRBV13; D is unclear. Germline values: CDR1 PRHDT, CDR2 FYEKMQ (reference sequence). CDR3 length equals 14 residues. Deletions cut 0 bases from V and 0 bases from J, with 3 bases between. CDR3 residues: CASSLGVSGNTIYF. The CDR3 DNA reads TGTGCCAGCAGCTTAGGGGTCTCTGGAAACACCATATATTTT.

This chain connects TRBV4-1 to TRBJ1-1, with TRBD1 as a possible D gene (6 bases). The V end lost 0 bases, the J end lost 1 base, and 12 bases lay between the germline ends. Germline V gives CDR1 MGHRA, CDR2 YSYEKL. This CDR3 comprises 16 residues. CDR3 loop: CASSQDGNRANTEAFF. DNA of the CDR3: TGCGCCAGCAGCCAAGATGGTAACAGGGCGAACACTGAAGCTTTCTTT.

The rearrangement links TRBV20-1 to TRBJ1-2; D remains ambiguous. The CDR3 covers 11 residues. Germline CDR1 reads DFQATT; CDR2 reads SNEGSKA (reference sequence). The V gene lost 2 bases and the J gene lost 5 bases, with 6 bases spanning the gap. The CDR3 bases are TGCAGTGCTAGATGGCTTTATGGCTACACCTTC. Translated: CSARWLYGYTF.

The genes are TRBV27 and TRBJ1-1; maybe TRBD1 (5 bases). The V gene lost 5 bases and the J gene lost 5 bases, with 12 bases spanning the gap. This CDR3 is 13 amino acids long. Germline CDR1 and CDR2: MNHEY and SMNVEV (reference sequence). The CDR3 coding sequence is TGTGCCAGCAGTACCCAGGGTGGGACTGAAGCTTTCTTT. Encoded protein: CASSTQGGTEAFF.